A selection of T cell receptor beta chains follows, all from one sample in a study of cytomegalovirus exposure and HLA in healthy donors. TCRdb's copy holds only in-frame clones and misses some; the assay was immunoSEQ multiplex PCR. This table holds about 170,000 clones, 65% to 90% found once. Sample: PBMCs. Receptors were obtained from a male donor in good health and CMV-seronegative. The CDR3 runs from the conserved cysteine through the conserved F or W. The D gene is left open where the match is weak. Expanded clones are given a class, and other clones once, few, many or no size at all.

TRBJ1-6 | . | TRBV5-1 | . | TGCGCCAGCAGCCCCCTTTGGGAGACTAATTCACCCCTCCACTTT | CASSPLWETNSPLHF
TRBJ1-2 | . | TRBV10-3 | . | TGTGCCACAAAAATTCAGGGGCGTCCTAACTATGGCTACACCTTC | CATKIQGRPNYGYTF
TRBJ2-5 | . | TRBV19 | . | TGTGCCAGTAGTATTTCAGGATCGCTACAAGAGACCCAGTACTTC | CASSISGSLQETQYF
TRBJ1-1 | . | TRBV25-1 | TRBD1 | TGTGCCAGCATGATGACAGGGATAGCTTTCTTT | CASMMTGIAFF
TRBJ2-7 | . | TRBV5-1 | TRBD2 | TGCGCCAGCAGCCCTACTAGCGGGGGCGTCTCCTACGAGCAGTACTTC | CASSPTSGGVSYEQYF
TRBJ1-4 | . | TRBV7-8 | TRBD1 | TGTGCCAGCAGCTTAGCGCGTTTGGGTATCTGGATTAGACAGGGGAGGGAAAAACTGTTTTTT | CASSLARLGIWIRQGREKLFF
TRBJ2-2 | . | TRBV9 | TRBD1 | TGTGCCAGCAGCGTTTCTACAGGGGGATACACCGGGGAGCTGTTTTTT | CASSVSTGGYTGELFF
TRBJ1-1 | . | TRBV6-5 | . | TGTGCCAGCAGTTACACCAATAGGGGGGGGACTGAAGCTTTCTTT | CASSYTNRGGTEAFF
TRBJ1-1 | . | TRBV29-1 | . | TGCAGCGTGGCAACCGGGACTGTGAACACTGAAGCTTTCTTT | CSVATGTVNTEAFF
TRBJ1-1 | . | TRBV4-1 | . | TGCGCCAGCAAACGACTAAATACGAACACTGAAGCTTTCTTT | CASKRLNTNTEAFF
TRBJ1-1 | . | TRBV27 | . | TGTGCCAGCAGTTTAAGGGGACTTCGCCCGAAAGCTTTCTTT | CASSLRGLRPKAFF
TRBJ2-2 | few | TRBV5-1 | TRBD1 | TGCGCCAGCAGCTTTTCCGGGACAGGGGTGACCGGGGAGCTGTTTTTT | CASSFSGTGVTGELFF
TRBJ1-1 | . | TRBV7-9 | . | TGTGCCAGCAGCCGGGGTAGGGACACTGAAGCTTTCTTT | CASSRGRDTEAFF
TRBJ2-1 | . | TRBV2 | . | TGTGCCAGCAGTGAGGACAGTTACAATGAGCAGTTCTTC | CASSEDSYNEQFF
TRBJ1-5 | . | TRBV11-2 | . | TGTGCCAGCAGCTTAGCCGGGGGATCTAGCAATCAGCCCCAGCATTTT | CASSLAGGSSNQPQHF
TRBJ2-2 | . | TRBV2 | . | TGTGCCAGCAGTGAAGTCCGGACCGGGGAGCTGTTTTTT | CASSEVRTGELFF
TRBJ1-4 | . | TRBV27 | . | TGTGCCAGACCCAGTGGTGAAAAACTGTTTTTT | CARPSGEKLFF
TRBJ2-1 | . | TRBV10-2 | . | TGCGCCAGCAGTGATGTGCGGGGGCTTGTTAATGAGCAGTTCTTC | CASSDVRGLVNEQFF
TRBJ1-2 | . | TRBV15 | TRBD1 | TGTGCCACCAGCAGGGACAGGGGGGACTATGGCTACACCTTC | CATSRDRGDYGYTF
TRBJ1-2 | . | TRBV7-9 | . | TGTGCCAGCAGCGGGACACAAATCTATGGCTACACCTTC | CASSGTQIYGYTF
TRBJ2-3 | . | TRBV15 | . | TGTGCCACCAGCAGAGGGGAAGGCCCGACTATCAGCACAGATACGCAGTATTTT | CATSRGEGPTISTDTQYF
TRBJ1-2 | . | TRBV7-2 | . | TGTGCCAGCACCGACGGACAGTTTTACGGCTACACCTTC | CASTDGQFYGYTF
TRBJ1-2 | . | TRBV10-3 | TRBD1 | TGTGCCATCAGTGAGTCGGGACAGGGCGACGGCTACACCTTC | CAISESGQGDGYTF
TRBJ2-1 | few | TRBV19 | . | TGTGCCAGTAGCCGCCGCGGAGGGGCCGATGAGCAGTTCTTC | CASSRRGGADEQFF